A single TCR beta chain is shown here with its context. Antigen: not known. This entry comes from a study of radiotherapy plus CTLA-4 blockade in lung cancer. Whole-study context: Overall, approximately 17% of patients showed an objective response, while 25% to 40% attained disease control.

The assay was immunoSEQ multiplex PCR, and TCRdb's table has in-frame clones only and misses some. Found here are tens of thousands of clones, approximately 70% of them singletons; the top ten hold approximately 10%. The CDR3 has 14 residues. Per germline, CDR1 SGHDN and CDR2 FVKESK. V trimming: 4 bases; J trimming: 7 bases; junction bases outside the gene matches: 7. Study observations and caveats: The authors reported that early blood T cell clone dynamics, with interferon-beta, best predicted response. After treatment with radiotherapy plus ipilimumab, TCR clones that came from the tumor expanded in blood.

The study treated chemo-refractory metastatic non-small-cell lung cancer patients with focal radiation plus ipilimumab CTLA-4 blockade. The chain employs TRBV14 and TRBJ1-2, with TRBD1 matching over 9 bases. The specimen comprised peripheral blood, sampled from a patient treated with radiotherapy plus ipilimumab. The sequence derives from a human donor with non-small cell lung cancer who had stable disease on radiotherapy plus ipilimumab. Here the CDR3 reads CASSPRDRVFGYTF. Here the CDR3 DNA reads TGTGCCAGCAGCCCCCGGGACAGGGTCTTTGGCTACACCTTC.